This TCR beta chain derives from a study of shared clonotypes between healthy human individuals. The method was immunoSEQ multiplex PCR; TCRdb's version includes in-frame clones alone and lacks a portion of them. Seen here are fewer than 1.6 million clones, 98% observed once, and the top ten hold about 0.34%. The donor cohort consisted entirely of Caucasian adults residing in Nashville, Tennessee. Negatively enriched CD4+ T cells were divided by CD45RA into naive and memory. Germline V gives CDR1 SGDLS, CDR2 YYNGEE. This CDR3 is 17 amino acids long. Trimming removed 0 bases from V and 4 bases from J; junction bases left unmatched: 10.

This sequence originates from a man younger than 40 in good health. What was sequenced was naive CD4+ T cells sorted from blood. Subset of the sample: CD45RA+ positively selected. The V and J genes are TRBV9 and TRBJ2-7; 10 nucleotides agree with TRBD2. The CDR3 is CASSVDPSGSIRYEQYF. CDR3 DNA sequence: TGTGCCAGCAGCGTAGATCCTAGCGGGAGTATTCGGTACGAGCAGTACTTC. Based on the CDR3 plus reference TRBV9 and TRBJ2-7, the full variable domain is DSGVTQTPKHLITATGQRVTLRCSPRSGDLSVYWYQQSLDQGLQFLIQYYNGEERAKGNILERFSAQQFPDLHSELNLSSLELGDSALYFCASSVDPSGSIRYEQYFGPGTRLTVT.